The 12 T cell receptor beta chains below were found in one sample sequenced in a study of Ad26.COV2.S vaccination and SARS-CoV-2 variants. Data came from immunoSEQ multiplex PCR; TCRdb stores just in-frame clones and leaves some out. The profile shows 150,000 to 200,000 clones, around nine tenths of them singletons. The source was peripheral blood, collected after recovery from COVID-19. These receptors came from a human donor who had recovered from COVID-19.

The CDR3 DNA is TGTGCCAGCAGTTTAAGGCAGTGGGATTCACCCCTCCACTTT. Protein product: CASSLRQWDSPLHF. The rearrangement links TRBV28 to TRBJ1-6, with no clear D. Germline CDR1 is MDHEN and CDR2 is SYDVKM. The CDR3 totals 14 residues. V was cut by 2 bases and J by 8 bases, with 10 bases left in between.

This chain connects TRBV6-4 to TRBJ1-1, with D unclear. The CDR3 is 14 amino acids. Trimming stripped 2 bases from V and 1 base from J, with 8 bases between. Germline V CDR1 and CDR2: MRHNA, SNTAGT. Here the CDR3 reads CASSDTDKNTEAFF. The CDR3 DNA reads TGTGCCAGCAGTGACACCGACAAGAACACTGAAGCTTTCTTT.

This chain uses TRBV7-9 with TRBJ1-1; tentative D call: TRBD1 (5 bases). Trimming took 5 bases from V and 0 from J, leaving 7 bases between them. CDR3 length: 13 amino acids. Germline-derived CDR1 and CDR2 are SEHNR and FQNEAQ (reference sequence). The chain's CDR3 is CASSQTVNTEAFF. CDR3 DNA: TGTGCCAGCAGCCAGACAGTGAACACTGAAGCTTTCTTT.

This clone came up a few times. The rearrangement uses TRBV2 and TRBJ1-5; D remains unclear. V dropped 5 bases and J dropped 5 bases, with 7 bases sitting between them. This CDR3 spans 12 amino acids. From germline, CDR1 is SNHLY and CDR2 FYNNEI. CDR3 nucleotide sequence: TGTGCCAGCAGTAGACAAGATCAGCCCCAGCATTTT. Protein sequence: CASSRQDQPQHF.

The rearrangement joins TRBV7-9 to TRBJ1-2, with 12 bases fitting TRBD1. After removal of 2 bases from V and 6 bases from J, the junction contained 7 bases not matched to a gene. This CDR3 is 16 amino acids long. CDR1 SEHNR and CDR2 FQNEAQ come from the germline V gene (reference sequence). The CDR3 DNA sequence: TGTGCCAGCAGCTTATCCGGGACAGGGGGCGTGGATGGCTACACCTTC. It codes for CASSLSGTGGVDGYTF.

The CDR3 DNA reads TGTGCCATCAGTGAGTCGGGGCAGGGGGCCTGGAACACTGAAGCTTTCTTT. Protein sequence: CAISESGQGAWNTEAFF. J is TRBJ1-1 and V is TRBV10-3; TRBD1 matches 8 bases. Germline loops: CDR1 ENHRY, CDR2 SYGVKD. The CDR3 consists of 17 residues. Germline trimming cut 0 bases from V and 1 base from J; bases unmatched to any gene: 7.

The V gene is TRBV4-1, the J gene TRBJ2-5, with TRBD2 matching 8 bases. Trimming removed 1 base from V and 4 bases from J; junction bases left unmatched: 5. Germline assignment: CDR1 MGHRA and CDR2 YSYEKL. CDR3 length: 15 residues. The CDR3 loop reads CASSQGGSGRETQYF. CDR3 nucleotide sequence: TGCGCCAGCAGCCAAGGAGGAAGCGGGAGAGAGACCCAGTACTTC.

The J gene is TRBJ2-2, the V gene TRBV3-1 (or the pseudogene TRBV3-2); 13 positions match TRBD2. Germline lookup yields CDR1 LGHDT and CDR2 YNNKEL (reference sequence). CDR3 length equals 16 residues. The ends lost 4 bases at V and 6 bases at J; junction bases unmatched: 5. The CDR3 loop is CASSPGLAGHPGELFF. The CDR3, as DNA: TGTGCCAGCAGCCCGGGACTAGCGGGGCATCCCGGGGAGCTGTTTTTT.

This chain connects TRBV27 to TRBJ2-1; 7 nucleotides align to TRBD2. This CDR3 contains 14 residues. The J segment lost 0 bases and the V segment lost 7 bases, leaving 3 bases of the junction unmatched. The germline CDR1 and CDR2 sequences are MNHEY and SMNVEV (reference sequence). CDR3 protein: CASTGGSSYNEQFF. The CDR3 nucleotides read TGTGCCAGCACCGGCGGGAGCTCCTACAATGAGCAGTTCTTC.

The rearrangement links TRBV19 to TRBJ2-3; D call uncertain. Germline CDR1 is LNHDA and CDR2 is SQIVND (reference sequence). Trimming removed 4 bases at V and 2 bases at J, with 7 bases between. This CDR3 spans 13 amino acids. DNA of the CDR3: TGTGCCAGTAGTACCGACCTCACAGATACGCAGTATTTT. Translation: CASSTDLTDTQYF.

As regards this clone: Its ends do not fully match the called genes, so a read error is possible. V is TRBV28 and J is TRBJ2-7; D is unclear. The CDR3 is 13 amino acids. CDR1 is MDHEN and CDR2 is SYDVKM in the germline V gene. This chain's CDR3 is CASNLAMAYEQYF. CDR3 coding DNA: TGTGCCAGCAATTTAGCCATGGCCTACGAGCAGTACTTC.

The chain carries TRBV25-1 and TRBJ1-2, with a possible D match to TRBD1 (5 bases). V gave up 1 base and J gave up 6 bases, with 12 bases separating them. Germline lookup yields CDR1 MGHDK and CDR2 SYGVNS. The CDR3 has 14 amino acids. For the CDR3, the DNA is TGTGCCAGCAGTGAATCAAGCCGGGACGATGGCTACACCTTC. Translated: CASSESSRDDGYTF.